This is a list of T cell receptor beta chains from one sample in a study of beta chain features in type 1 diabetes. The assay was immunoSEQ multiplex PCR, and TCRdb's table has in-frame clones only and misses some. This table holds 120,000 or so clones, about a sixth found once. Sequencing was carried out using central memory CD4+ T cells from blood. These receptors were taken from a man aged 25 to 40 with type 1 diabetes. Both conserved end residues are part of each CDR3.

v_gene	j_gene	CDR3aa
TRBV5-6	TRBJ2-7	CASSLTGAAYEQYF
TRBV18	TRBJ2-1	CASSPARHEQFF
TRBV18	TRBJ1-1	CASSLGQTNTEAFF
TRBV11-2	TRBJ1-1	CASSSQGTEAFF
TRBV6-5	TRBJ2-3	CASSPRGLSTDTQYF
TRBV29-1	TRBJ1-2	CSVEGQALDYGYTF
TRBV27	TRBJ1-2	CASSPYTGLGYGYTF
TRBV18	TRBJ2-1	CASSPSIYEQFF
TRBV28	TRBJ2-3	CASSSSGGADTQYF
TRBV18	TRBJ2-2	CASSPRQGPDTGELFF
TRBV12-5	TRBJ2-1	CASGLSNSRNEQFF
TRBV28	TRBJ1-5	CASSETWAKHF
TRBV10-3	TRBJ1-4	CAISADSSNEKLFF
TRBV19	TRBJ2-5	CASSIRAKKQETQYF
TRBV7-3	TRBJ2-7	CASSLPLKSTPTSSYEQYF
TRBV7-9	TRBJ2-3	CASSAGSPLDTQYF
TRBV4-1	TRBJ2-2	CASSQVLARGGELFF
TRBV5-4	TRBJ2-1	CASSLFTGKNEQFF
TRBV19	TRBJ1-2	CASNPSYRDGYGYTF
TRBV7-6	TRBJ2-4	CASSLGQGRNIQYF
TRBV4-1	TRBJ2-3	CASSQMIPTSGGVTDTQYF
TRBV6-1	TRBJ2-5	CASSLGGAETQYF